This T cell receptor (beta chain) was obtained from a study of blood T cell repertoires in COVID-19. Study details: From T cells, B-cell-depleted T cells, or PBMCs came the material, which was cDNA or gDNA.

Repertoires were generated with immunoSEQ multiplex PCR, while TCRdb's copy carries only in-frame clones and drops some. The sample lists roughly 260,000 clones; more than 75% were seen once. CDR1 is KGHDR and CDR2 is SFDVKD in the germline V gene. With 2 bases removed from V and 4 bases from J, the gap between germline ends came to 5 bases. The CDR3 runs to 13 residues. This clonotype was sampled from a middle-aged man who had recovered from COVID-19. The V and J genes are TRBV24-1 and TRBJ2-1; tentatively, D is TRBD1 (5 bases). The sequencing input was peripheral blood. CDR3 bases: TGTGCCACCAGTGATTCAGGGTACAATGAGCAGTTCTTC. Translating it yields CATSDSGYNEQFF.